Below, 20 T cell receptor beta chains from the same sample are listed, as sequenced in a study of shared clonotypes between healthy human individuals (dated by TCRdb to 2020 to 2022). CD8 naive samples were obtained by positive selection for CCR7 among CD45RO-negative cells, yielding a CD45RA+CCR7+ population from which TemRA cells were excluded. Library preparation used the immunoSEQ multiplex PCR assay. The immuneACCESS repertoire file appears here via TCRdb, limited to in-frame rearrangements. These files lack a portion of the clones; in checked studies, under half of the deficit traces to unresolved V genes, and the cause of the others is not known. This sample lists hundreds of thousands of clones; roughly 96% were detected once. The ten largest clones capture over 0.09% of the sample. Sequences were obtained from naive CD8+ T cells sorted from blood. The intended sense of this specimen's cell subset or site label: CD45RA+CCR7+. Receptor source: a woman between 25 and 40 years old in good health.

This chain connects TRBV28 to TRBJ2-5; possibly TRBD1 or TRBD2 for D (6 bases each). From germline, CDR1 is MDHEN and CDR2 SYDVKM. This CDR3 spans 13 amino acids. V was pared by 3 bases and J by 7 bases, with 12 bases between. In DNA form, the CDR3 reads TGTGCCAGCAGTTTCGGGGGCCCGGGGACCCAGTACTTC. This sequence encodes CASSFGGPGTQYF.

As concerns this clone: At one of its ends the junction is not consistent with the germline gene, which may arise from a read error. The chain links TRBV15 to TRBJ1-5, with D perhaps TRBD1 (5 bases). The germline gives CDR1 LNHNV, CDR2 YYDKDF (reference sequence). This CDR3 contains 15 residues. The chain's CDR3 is CATSGEGTRNQPQHF. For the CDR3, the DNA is TGTGCCACCAGCGGAGAGGGGACTAGAAACCAGCCCCAGCATTTT.

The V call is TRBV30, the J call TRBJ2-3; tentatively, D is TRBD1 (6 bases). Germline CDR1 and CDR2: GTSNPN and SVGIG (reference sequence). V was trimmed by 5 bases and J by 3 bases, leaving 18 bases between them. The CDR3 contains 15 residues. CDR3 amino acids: CAWGGPAASTDTQYF. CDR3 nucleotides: TGTGCCTGGGGGGGCCCAGCCGCTTCTACAGATACGCAGTATTTT.

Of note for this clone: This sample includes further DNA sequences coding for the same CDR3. The CDR3 nucleotides read TGTGCCAGCAGCCAATCAGGGAGCTCCTACGAGCAGTACTTC. Protein: CASSQSGSSYEQYF. The chain joins TRBV28 to TRBJ2-7; possibly TRBD1 or TRBD2 for D (5 bases each). Per the germline V gene, CDR1 is MDHEN and CDR2 is SYDVKM. The V gene lost 6 bases and the J gene lost 0 bases, with 12 bases spanning the gap. This CDR3 has 14 amino acids.

The CDR3 coding sequence is TGCAGCGTTGAGGGGGACCAAGAGACCCAGTACTTC. Translation: CSVEGDQETQYF. The J gene is TRBJ2-5, the V gene TRBV29-1; D could derive from TRBD1 or TRBD2 (5 bases each). This CDR3 has 12 residues. CDR1 is SQVTM and CDR2 is ANQGSEA in the germline V gene. Trimming stripped 3 bases from V and 0 bases from J, with 5 bases between.

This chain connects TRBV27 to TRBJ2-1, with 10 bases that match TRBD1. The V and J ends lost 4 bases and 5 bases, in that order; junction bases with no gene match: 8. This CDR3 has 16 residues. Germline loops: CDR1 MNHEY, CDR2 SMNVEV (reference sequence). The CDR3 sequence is CASSYGTGTGDNEQFF. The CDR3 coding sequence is TGTGCCAGCAGTTATGGGACTGGGACAGGGGACAATGAGCAGTTCTTC.

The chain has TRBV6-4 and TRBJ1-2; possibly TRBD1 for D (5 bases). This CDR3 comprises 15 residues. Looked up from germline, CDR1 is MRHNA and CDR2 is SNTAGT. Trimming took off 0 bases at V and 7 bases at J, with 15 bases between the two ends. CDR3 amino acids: CASSDSAFGGGGYTF. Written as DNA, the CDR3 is TGTGCCAGCAGTGACTCGGCCTTCGGGGGTGGTGGCTACACCTTC.

CDR3 loop: CASGTGDSGRMGYEQYF. The CDR3 DNA is TGTGCCAGTGGGACAGGGGATAGCGGGAGGATGGGCTACGAGCAGTACTTC. This rearrangement joins TRBV7-9 to TRBJ2-7; D is possibly TRBD1 or TRBD2 (10 bases each). This CDR3 region has 17 residues. Deletions cut 9 bases from V and 3 bases from J, with 27 bases between. Germline values: CDR1 SEHNR, CDR2 FQNEAQ (reference sequence).

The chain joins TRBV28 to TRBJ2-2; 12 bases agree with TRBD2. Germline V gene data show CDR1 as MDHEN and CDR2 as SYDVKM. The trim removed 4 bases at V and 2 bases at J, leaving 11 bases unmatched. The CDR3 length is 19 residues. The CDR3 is CASSSRLAGERPNTGELFF. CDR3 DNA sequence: TGTGCCAGCAGTTCCAGACTAGCGGGAGAACGGCCCAACACCGGGGAGCTGTTTTTT. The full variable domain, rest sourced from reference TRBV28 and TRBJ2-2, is DVKVTQSSRYLVKRTGEKVFLECVQDMDHENMFWYRQDPGLGLRLIYFSYDVKMKEKGDIPEGYSVSREKKERFSLILESASTNQTSMYLCASSSRLAGERPNTGELFFGEGSRLTVL.

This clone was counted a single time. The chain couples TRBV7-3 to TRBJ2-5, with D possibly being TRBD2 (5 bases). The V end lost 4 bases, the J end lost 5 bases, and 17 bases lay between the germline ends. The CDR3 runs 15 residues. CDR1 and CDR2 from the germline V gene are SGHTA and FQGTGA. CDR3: CASSSLGRDTETQYF. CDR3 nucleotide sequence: TGTGCCAGCAGCTCTCTCGGCCGGGATACGGAGACCCAGTACTTC.

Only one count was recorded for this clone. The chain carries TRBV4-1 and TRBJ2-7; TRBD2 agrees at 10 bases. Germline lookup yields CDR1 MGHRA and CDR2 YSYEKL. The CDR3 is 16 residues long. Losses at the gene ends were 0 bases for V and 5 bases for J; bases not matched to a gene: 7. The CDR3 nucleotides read TGCGCCAGCAGCCAAGATTCGGGACTAGCGAACCACGAGCAGTACTTC. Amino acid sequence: CASSQDSGLANHEQYF.

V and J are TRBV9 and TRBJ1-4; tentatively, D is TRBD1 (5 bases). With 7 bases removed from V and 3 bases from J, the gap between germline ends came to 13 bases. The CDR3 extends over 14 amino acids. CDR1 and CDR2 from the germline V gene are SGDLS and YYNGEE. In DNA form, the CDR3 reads TGTGCCAGCTCCTTTGGAGGGGCTAATGAAAAACTGTTTTTT. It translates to CASSFGGANEKLFF. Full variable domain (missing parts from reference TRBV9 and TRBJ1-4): DSGVTQTPKHLITATGQRVTLRCSPRSGDLSVYWYQQSLDQGLQFLIQYYNGEERAKGNILERFSAQQFPDLHSELNLSSLELGDSALYFCASSFGGANEKLFFGSGTQLSVL.

The chain's CDR3 is CASSISPGFTEAFF. CDR3 sequence (DNA): TGTGCCAGTAGTATCTCCCCGGGGTTCACTGAAGCTTTCTTT. This sequence joins TRBV19 and TRBJ1-1; D gene uncertain. The V gene's germline CDR1 is LNHDA and CDR2 SQIVND (reference sequence). V lost 3 bases to trimming and J lost 4 bases, with 12 bases between them. This CDR3 is 14 amino acids long.

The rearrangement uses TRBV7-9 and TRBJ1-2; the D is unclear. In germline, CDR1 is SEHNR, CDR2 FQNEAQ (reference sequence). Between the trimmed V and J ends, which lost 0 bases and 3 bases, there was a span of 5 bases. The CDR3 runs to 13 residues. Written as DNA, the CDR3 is TGTGCCAGCAGCTTAGCCGACTACTATGGCTACACCTTC. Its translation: CASSLADYYGYTF. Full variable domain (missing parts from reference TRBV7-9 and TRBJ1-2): DTGVSQNPRHKITKRGQNVTFRCDPISEHNRLYWYRQTLGQGPEFLTYFQNEAQLEKSRLLSDRFSAERPKGSFSTLEIQRTEQGDSAMYLCASSLADYYGYTFGSGTRLTVV.

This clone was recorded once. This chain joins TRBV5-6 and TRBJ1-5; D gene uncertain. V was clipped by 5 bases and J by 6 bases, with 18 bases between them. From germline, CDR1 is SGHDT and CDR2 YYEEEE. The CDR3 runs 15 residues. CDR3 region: CASRVSGVVGQPQHF. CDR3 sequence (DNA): TGTGCCAGCAGGGTCTCGGGTGTTGTAGGTCAGCCCCAGCATTTT.

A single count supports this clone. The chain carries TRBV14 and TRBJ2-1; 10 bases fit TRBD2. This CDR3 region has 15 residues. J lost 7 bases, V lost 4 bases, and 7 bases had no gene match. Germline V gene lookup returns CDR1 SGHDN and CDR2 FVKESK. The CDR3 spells CASSLGLAVSNEQFF. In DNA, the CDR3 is TGTGCCAGCAGCCTAGGACTAGCGGTTTCTAATGAGCAGTTCTTC. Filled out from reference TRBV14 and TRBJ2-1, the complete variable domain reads EAGVTQFPSHSVIEKGQTVTLRCDPISGHDNLYWYRRVMGKEIKFLLHFVKESKQDESGMPNNRFLAERTGGTYSTLKVQPAELEDSGVYFCASSLGLAVSNEQFFGPGTRLTVL.

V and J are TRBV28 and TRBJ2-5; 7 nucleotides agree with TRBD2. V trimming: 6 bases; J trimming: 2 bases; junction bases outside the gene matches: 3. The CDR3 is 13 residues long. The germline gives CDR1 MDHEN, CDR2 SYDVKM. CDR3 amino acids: CASRGRGQETQYF. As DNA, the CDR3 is TGTGCCAGCAGGGGGCGGGGGCAAGAGACCCAGTACTTC.

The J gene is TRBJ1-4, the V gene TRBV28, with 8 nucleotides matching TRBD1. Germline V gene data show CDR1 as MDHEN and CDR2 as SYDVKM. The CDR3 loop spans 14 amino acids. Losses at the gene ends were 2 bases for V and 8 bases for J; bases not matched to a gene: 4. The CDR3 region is CASSLRQGNEKLFF. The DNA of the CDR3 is TGTGCCAGCAGTTTAAGACAGGGGAACGAAAAACTGTTTTTT.

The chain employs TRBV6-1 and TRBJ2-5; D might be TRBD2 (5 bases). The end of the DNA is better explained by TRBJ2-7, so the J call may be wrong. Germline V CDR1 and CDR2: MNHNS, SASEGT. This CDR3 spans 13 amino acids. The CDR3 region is CASLEVSGYEQYF. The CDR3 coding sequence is TGTGCCAGCCTGGAGGTGTCTGGTTACGAGCAGTACTTC.

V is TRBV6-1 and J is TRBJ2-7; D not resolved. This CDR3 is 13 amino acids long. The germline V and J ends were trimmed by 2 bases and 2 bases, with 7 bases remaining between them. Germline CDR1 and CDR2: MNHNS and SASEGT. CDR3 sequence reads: CASSESVAYEQYF. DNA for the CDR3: TGTGCCAGCAGTGAATCCGTAGCCTACGAGCAGTACTTC.